This T cell receptor (beta chain) derives from a study of chronic HIV infection and antiretroviral therapy. This clonotype turned up a few times. Via MiXCR, TCRdb re-called the 5' RACE reads, giving one row per CDR3 protein. The data contain about 31,000 distinct CDR3 sequences, over 7.5% of them seen just once; the ten biggest clones take up more than 2%. The V gene's germline CDR1 is SGHTA and CDR2 FQGNSA. This CDR3 has 14 amino acids. Between the trimmed V and J ends, which lost 5 bases and 6 bases, there was a span of 16 bases. This sequence originates from an adult who had HIV and had not received antiretroviral therapy, or was an uninfected healthy control (not recorded which). This chain joins TRBV7-2 and TRBJ1-2; D call uncertain. The source material was peripheral blood. The CDR3 region is CASSPLGRGDGYTF. CDR3 DNA: TGTGCCAGCAGCCCCCTAGGGCGGGGAGATGGCTACACCTTC.